The next 29 T cell receptor beta chains were all read from a single sample in a study of early T cells in non-severe SARS-CoV-2 infection. TCRdb used MiXCR to reprocess the 5' RACE reads, holding one entry per CDR3 protein. The sample includes some 40,000 distinct CDR3 sequences, under 5% of them seen just once. The sample was whole blood. Receptors originate from an adult who was a healthcare worker with PCR-confirmed SARS-CoV-2 infection or an uninfected control (not recorded which).

There are many counts of this clonotype. V usage is TRBV29-1 and J usage is TRBJ2-3; a possible D gene is TRBD2 (6 bases). The CDR3 runs to 10 residues. Per the germline V gene, CDR1 is SQVTM and CDR2 is ANQGSEA. V was cut by 6 bases and J by 5 bases, with 6 bases left in between. CDR3 sequence (DNA): TGCAGCGTCGGGGGAGATACGCAGTATTTT. It is translated as CSVGGDTQYF.

This clonotype was found many times. This chain joins TRBV20-1 and TRBJ1-5, with D unclear. The CDR3 consists of 13 residues. Germline loops: CDR1 DFQATT, CDR2 SNEGSKA (reference sequence). Trimming removed 0 bases from V and 4 bases from J, with 7 bases in between. The CDR3 region has the DNA TGCAGTGCTAGAGATCTCGCTAATCAGCCCCAGCATTTT. Translated: CSARDLANQPQHF.

This clonotype was seen ten or more times. The rearrangement uses TRBV7-9 and TRBJ1-4; D uncertain. The CDR3 loop spans 14 amino acids. Trimming took 1 base from V and 6 from J, leaving 9 bases between them. Germline CDR1 reads SEHNR; CDR2 reads FQNEAQ (reference sequence). The CDR3 coding sequence is TGTGCCAGCAGCTTAGACTCGGTCGATGAAAAACTGTTTTTT. It yields the protein CASSLDSVDEKLFF.

This clonotype was seen many times. The rearrangement links TRBV13 to TRBJ2-7; D is tentatively TRBD1 or TRBD2 (5 bases each). The ends were cut back, 3 bases at V and 6 bases at J, with 12 bases in the middle. CDR1 and CDR2 (germline): PRHDT, FYEKMQ (reference sequence). The CDR3 runs 13 residues. CDR3: CASSLRGVGEQYF. CDR3 in DNA: TGTGCCAGCAGCTTGAGGGGCGTCGGCGAGCAGTACTTC.

This clonotype showed up many times. The V gene is TRBV12-3 or TRBV12-4, the J gene TRBJ1-2; 8 nucleotides align to TRBD1. Trimming cost V 6 bases and J 8 bases; bases outside gene matches: 11. The CDR3 contains 14 residues. The CDR3 DNA sequence: TGTGCCAGCAGGCCTCAGGGGGCTCCCAGAGGCTACACCTTC. Amino acids: CASRPQGAPRGYTF.

The V gene is TRBV5-6, the J gene TRBJ1-1, with D maybe TRBD1 (5 bases). This CDR3 comprises 15 residues. Germline CDR1 and CDR2: SGHDT and YYEEEE. Trimming took 3 bases from V and 0 from J, leaving 12 bases between them. The CDR3, as DNA: TGTGCCAGCAGCTCACAAGACAGAATGAACACTGAAGCTTTCTTT. Translated, it gives CASSSQDRMNTEAFF.

This clonotype was detected many times. The V gene is TRBV2, the J gene TRBJ2-5, with 7 bases that match TRBD2. With V trimmed by 8 bases and J by 0 bases, 18 bases remained unmatched. CDR1 and CDR2 (germline): SNHLY, FYNNEI. The CDR3 is 18 residues long. The CDR3 DNA follows: TGTGCCAGCGAGGACTTGAGCGGAGCGGGGATGTACCAAGAGACCCAGTACTTC. This sequence encodes CASEDLSGAGMYQETQYF.

This clonotype has at least ten counts. This chain uses TRBV7-3 with TRBJ2-3, with TRBD2 as a possible D gene (6 bases). CDR1 is SGHTA and CDR2 is FQGTGA in the germline V gene. Trimming took off 5 bases at V and 6 bases at J, with 15 bases between the two ends. The length of the CDR3 is 14 residues. The CDR3 spells CASSLAGNSDTQYF. Here the CDR3 DNA reads TGTGCCAGCAGCCTTGCGGGGAACTCGGATACGCAGTATTTT.

This clonotype was found many times. CDR3 residues: CASSSRQGYNSPLHF. The CDR3 region has the DNA TGTGCCAGCAGTTCCCGACAGGGCTATAATTCACCCCTCCACTTT. The chain combines TRBV27 with TRBJ1-6; 7 bases agree with TRBD1. This CDR3 comprises 15 residues. Germline assignment: CDR1 MNHEY and CDR2 SMNVEV (reference sequence). With V trimmed by 4 bases and J by 3 bases, 3 bases remained unmatched.

This clonotype was counted between two and nine times. The chain combines TRBV7-9 with TRBJ2-7, with D possibly being TRBD1 (6 bases). Between the trimmed V and J ends, which lost 0 bases and 6 bases, there was a span of 6 bases. Germline CDR1 is SEHNR and CDR2 is FQNEAQ (reference sequence). The CDR3 runs to 12 residues. DNA of the CDR3: TGTGCCAGCAGCTTAGCAGGGGGCGAGCAGTACTTC. This encodes CASSLAGGEQYF.

This clonotype was observed at least ten times. This rearrangement joins TRBV13 to TRBJ2-3, with D hard to call. Germline CDR1 is PRHDT and CDR2 is FYEKMQ (reference sequence). The V and J ends lost 1 base and 4 bases respectively, with 9 bases between them. CDR3 length: 14 residues. This chain's CDR3 is CASSLAALPDTQYF. CDR3 nucleotides: TGTGCCAGCAGCTTAGCGGCGCTTCCAGATACGCAGTATTTT.

This clonotype was recorded at least ten times. This chain connects TRBV4-1 to TRBJ2-7; 10 positions agree with TRBD2. With V trimmed by 1 base and J by 6 bases, 12 bases remained unmatched. This CDR3 contains 17 residues. The V gene's germline CDR1 is MGHRA and CDR2 YSYEKL. Written as DNA, the CDR3 is TGCGCCAGCAGCCAAGGGGGACTAGCGTCTATGGCAGGCGAGCAGTACTTC. This gives the protein CASSQGGLASMAGEQYF.

The chain links TRBV20-1 to TRBJ2-4, with 8 bases lining up with TRBD2. The CDR3 length is 13 residues. The ends lost 1 base at V and 6 bases at J; junction bases unmatched: 2. Germline V gene data show CDR1 as DFQATT and CDR2 as SNEGSKA (reference sequence). In DNA form, the CDR3 reads TGCAGTGCTAGAGGCGGGGGGCGAAACATTCAGTACTTC. Its translation: CSARGGGRNIQYF.

This clonotype appeared many times. The chain joins TRBV20-1 to TRBJ2-1; D uncertain. This CDR3 has 14 amino acids. The ends were cut back, 0 bases at V and 4 bases at J, with 10 bases in the middle. Germline-derived CDR1 and CDR2 are DFQATT and SNEGSKA (reference sequence). The DNA for the CDR3 is TGCAGTGCTAGAGATCCGAGCCAATACAATGAGCAGTTCTTC. Its translation is CSARDPSQYNEQFF.

The sample holds many counts of this clonotype. This chain uses TRBV14 with TRBJ1-1; tentative D call: TRBD1 (5 bases). The CDR3 length is 12 residues. V was pared by 5 bases and J by 3 bases, with 7 bases between. The germline V gene encodes CDR1 SGHDN and CDR2 FVKESK. CDR3 sequence: CASSMGHTEAFF. CDR3 coding DNA: TGTGCCAGCAGCATGGGGCACACTGAAGCTTTCTTT.

There are many counts of this clonotype. The chain is built from TRBV11-2 and TRBJ1-1, with D hard to call. From germline, CDR1 is SGHAT and CDR2 FQNNGV. CDR3 length equals 12 residues. With 5 bases removed from V and 8 bases from J, the gap between germline ends came to 12 bases. CDR3 loop: CASSPSTREAFF. CDR3 DNA: TGTGCCAGCAGCCCATCCACGCGGGAAGCTTTCTTT.

This clonotype was seen repeatedly, ten times or more. The V call is TRBV6-1, the J call TRBJ1-6; D is possibly TRBD1 (5 bases). The germline CDR1 and CDR2 sequences are MNHNS and SASEGT. This CDR3 region has 15 residues. Trimming took 2 bases from V and 10 from J, leaving 15 bases between them. Here the CDR3 reads CASSETGPWGSPLHF. In DNA, the CDR3 is TGTGCCAGCAGTGAAACCGGCCCGTGGGGGTCACCCCTCCACTTT.

At least ten counts were recorded for this clonotype. The rearrangement uses TRBV3-1 and TRBJ2-5; D gene ambiguous. The CDR3 length is 15 residues. CDR1 LGHDT and CDR2 YNNKEL come from the germline V gene (reference sequence). V was shortened by 1 base and J by 3 bases, with 12 bases between the two germline ends. CDR3 bases: TGTGCCAGCAGCCAAGTAATTCTCGCGGAAGAGACCCAGTACTTC. Translated: CASSQVILAEETQYF.

In this sample, this clonotype turned up many times. The gene calls are TRBV3-1 and TRBJ2-5, with a weak D call TRBD1 (6 bases). CDR3 length: 13 residues. V was shortened by 1 base and J by 5 bases, with 8 bases between the two germline ends. Germline CDR1 and CDR2: LGHDT and YNNKEL (reference sequence). The CDR3 sequence is CASSQAGAETQYF. The CDR3 region has the DNA TGTGCCAGCAGCCAAGCAGGGGCGGAGACCCAGTACTTC.

This clonotype was detected ten times or more. The chain joins TRBV5-1 to TRBJ1-6; D not resolved. Germline lookup yields CDR1 SGHRS and CDR2 YFSETQ. This CDR3 comprises 13 residues. V dropped 0 bases and J dropped 12 bases, with 10 bases sitting between them. In DNA, the CDR3 is TGCGCCAGCAGCTTGGTGCCCCAAGAACCCCTCCACTTT. It specifies CASSLVPQEPLHF.

This clonotype was recorded many times. The V and J genes are TRBV5-6 and TRBJ1-2; D remains ambiguous. Germline loops: CDR1 SGHDT, CDR2 YYEEEE. The CDR3 is made up of 13 amino acids. Deletions cut 1 base from V and 3 bases from J, with 7 bases between. The CDR3, as DNA: TGTGCCAGCAGCTTGAGAGAGGACTATGGCTACACCTTC. Its protein product is CASSLREDYGYTF.

Many counts were recorded for this clonotype. The chain is built from TRBV5-4 and TRBJ2-7; no firm D call. The germline CDR1 and CDR2 sequences are SGHNT and YYREEE (reference sequence). The CDR3 totals 12 residues. The V end lost 4 bases, the J end lost 5 bases, and 10 bases lay between the germline ends. In DNA, the CDR3 is TGTGCCAGCAGCGGAGATGGGAACGAGCAGTACTTC. Its translation is CASSGDGNEQYF.

This clonotype was observed many times. V gene TRBV7-9 combines with J gene TRBJ2-4; maybe TRBD2 (5 bases). CDR1 and CDR2 from the germline V gene are SEHNR and FQNEAQ (reference sequence). This CDR3 region has 16 residues. V shed 1 base and J shed 3 bases, with 13 bases lying between them. CDR3 loop: CASSLEERSGKNIQYF. CDR3 nucleotide sequence: TGTGCCAGCAGCTTAGAAGAAAGAAGCGGCAAAAACATTCAGTACTTC.

This clonotype was recorded at least ten times. The chain links TRBV12-3 or TRBV12-4 to TRBJ2-7; 8 nucleotides match TRBD1. CDR3 length: 14 residues. V was pared by 1 base and J by 6 bases, with 5 bases of the junction left unmatched. CDR3: CASSLGPGGSEQYF. CDR3 DNA sequence: TGTGCCAGCAGTTTAGGACCAGGGGGCTCCGAGCAGTACTTC.

This clonotype was seen many times. The J gene is TRBJ2-1, the V gene TRBV20-1; D gene uncertain. This CDR3 is 12 amino acids long. The germline V and J ends were trimmed by 1 base and 8 bases, with 9 bases remaining between them. The germline CDR1 and CDR2 sequences are DFQATT and SNEGSKA (reference sequence). CDR3 protein: CSARGRFDEQFF. DNA of the CDR3: TGCAGTGCTAGAGGCAGGTTCGATGAGCAGTTCTTC.

At least ten counts were recorded for this clonotype. V gene TRBV30 combines with J gene TRBJ1-3; 8 nucleotides line up with TRBD1. The CDR3 is made up of 13 amino acids. The germline CDR1 and CDR2 sequences are GTSNPN and SVGIG (reference sequence). With V trimmed by 1 base and J by 11 bases, 7 bases remained unmatched. The CDR3 bases are TGTGCCTGGAGTGCCCCAGGGGGCGCACCCATATATTTT. The encoded protein is CAWSAPGGAPIYF.

This clonotype was seen ten or more times. The chain has TRBV4-1 and TRBJ1-2; TRBD1 is a possible D gene (6 bases). The V end lost 0 bases, the J end lost 4 bases, and 12 bases lay between the germline ends. CDR1 is MGHRA and CDR2 is YSYEKL in the germline V gene. The CDR3 totals 15 residues. The CDR3 is CASSQEGAGLYGYTF. The DNA for the CDR3 is TGCGCCAGCAGCCAAGAGGGGGCCGGACTCTATGGCTACACCTTC.

This clonotype was found many times. The chain couples TRBV5-1 to TRBJ2-7; D possibly corresponds to TRBD1 (6 bases). This CDR3 has 12 residues. The ends were cut back, 4 bases at V and 2 bases at J, with 7 bases in the middle. Per the germline V gene, CDR1 is SGHRS and CDR2 is YFSETQ. CDR3 sequence: CASSRDTYEQYF. The CDR3 DNA is TGCGCCAGCAGCCGGGACACCTACGAGCAGTACTTC.

This clonotype was recorded many times. V is TRBV5-4 and J is TRBJ2-3; D is ambiguous. The germline V and J ends were trimmed by 1 base and 1 base, with 4 bases remaining between them. The CDR3 extends over 13 amino acids. CDR1 is SGHNT, CDR2 YYREEE, per germline (reference sequence). The CDR3, as DNA: TGTGCCAGCAGCTTGTTTGGCACAGATACGCAGTATTTT. Translation: CASSLFGTDTQYF.